Here is one T cell receptor (beta chain) with its context. Its antigen is not identified. TCRdb ran MiXCR on the reads and lists one entry per CDR3 protein. The table includes 200,000 or so distinct CDR3 sequences, 28% detected once. This sample was taken from a study of T cell repertoires in cytomegalovirus infection. Study background: Matching HLA type, along with CMV infection, was indicated by public TCR beta signatures. Study-wide findings and caveats: Clonotype analysis showed dominance of the ex vivo response by HLA-C-restricted CMV-specific TCR beta clonotypes. Individuals carrying CMV plus the relevant HLA were identified by cumulative frequency of public TCR beta families.

The CDR3 runs to 17 residues. Per germline, CDR1 MNHEY and CDR2 SVGAGI. V lost 5 bases and J lost 10; bases outside the gene matches: 17. The rearrangement links TRBV6-5 to TRBJ2-2, with 9 bases aligning to TRBD2. The sequence derives from a human donor in good health (CMV status not recorded). Some clones in this sample may be carry-over from other donors' samples. Sequenced: PBMCs. Here the CDR3 DNA reads TGTGCCAGCAGTACCGAGCATGGGGCGGGGGGGCAGGAGGAGCTGTTTTTT. Protein product: CASSTEHGAGGQEELFF.